What follows are 13 T cell receptor beta chains derived from one specimen sequenced in a study of blood T cell repertoires in COVID-19. TCRdb's table, derived via immunoSEQ multiplex PCR, lists solely in-frame clones and lacks some. The profile shows roughly 160,000 clones, around four fifths of them singletons. The sample taken for sequencing was peripheral blood. The receptors stem from a woman of 80 years or more with COVID-19, enrolled during active disease.

V and J are TRBV6-6 and TRBJ1-3; no clear D. Germline CDR1 and CDR2: MNHNY and SVGAGI (reference sequence). V lost 6 bases, J lost 8 bases, and 17 bases lay in between. This CDR3 has 14 amino acids. This CDR3 reads CASSTRGGRDTIYF. The CDR3 DNA reads as TGTGCCAGCAGCACCCGAGGCGGCCGGGACACCATATATTTT.

V usage is TRBV7-3 and J usage is TRBJ2-2; 14 positions match TRBD2. The CDR3 is 18 residues long. CDR1 is SGHTA, CDR2 FQGTGA, per germline. Trimming cost V 2 bases and J 4 bases; bases outside gene matches: 6. The CDR3, as DNA: TGTGCCAGCAGCTTAGAGACTAGCGGGAGGGCCGTCACCGGGGAGCTGTTTTTT. Its translation: CASSLETSGRAVTGELFF.

V gene TRBV9 combines with J gene TRBJ2-5; TRBD2 matches 7 bases. V trimming: 2 bases; J trimming: 3 bases; junction bases outside the gene matches: 7. The CDR3 sequence is 15 residues long. Germline CDR1 SGDLS, CDR2 YYNGEE. CDR3 nucleotides: TGTGCCAGCAGCGTTGGGCGGGAGTCGAAAGAGACCCAGTACTTC. Protein sequence: CASSVGRESKETQYF.

The chain employs TRBV14 and TRBJ2-1; D remains ambiguous. Trimming took off 2 bases at V and 3 bases at J, with 8 bases between the two ends. Germline CDR1 is SGHDN and CDR2 is FVKESK. This CDR3 is built from 14 residues. The chain's CDR3 is CASSQHRNYNEQFF. In nucleotides, the CDR3 is TGTGCCAGCAGCCAACACAGAAACTACAATGAGCAGTTCTTC.

The CDR3 nucleotides are TGTGCCAGCAGTAACCCAGGACAGGGGGCGAGCGGCTACACCTTC. This gives the protein CASSNPGQGASGYTF. The chain employs TRBV28 and TRBJ1-2; TRBD1 agrees at 11 bases. Looked up from germline, CDR1 is MDHEN and CDR2 is SYDVKM. CDR3 length equals 15 residues. Trimming at V came to 5 bases and at J to 8 bases, leaving 10 bases not matched to a gene.

The genes are TRBV5-1 and TRBJ2-1, with D perhaps matching TRBD1 (8 bases). The germline V and J ends were trimmed by 2 bases and 8 bases, with 14 bases remaining between them. CDR3 length equals 14 residues. CDR1 and CDR2 from the germline V gene are SGHRS and YFSETQ. The CDR3 sequence is CASSLQGGRDEQFF. The CDR3 coding sequence is TGCGCCAGCAGCTTACAGGGGGGGCGCGATGAGCAGTTCTTC. Based on the CDR3 plus reference TRBV5-1 and TRBJ2-1, the full variable domain is KAGVTQTPRYLIKTRGQQVTLSCSPISGHRSVSWYQQTPGQGLQFLFEYFSETQRNKGNFPGRFSGRQFSNSRSEMNVSTLELGDSALYLCASSLQGGRDEQFFGPGTRLTVL.

This clone came up once. The V gene is TRBV7-3, the J gene TRBJ2-1; TRBD2 matches at 8 bases. Per the germline V gene, CDR1 is SGHTA and CDR2 is FQGTGA. The CDR3 runs to 14 residues. Trimming removed 5 bases from V and 3 bases from J; junction bases left unmatched: 3. The CDR3 nucleotides are TGTGCCAGCAGCCGGGGGGGTAACTACAATGAGCAGTTCTTC. Protein: CASSRGGNYNEQFF.

The CDR3 DNA sequence: TGTGCCAGCAGCCCCAACAGGGGGCTCAGTGACACCGGGGAGCTGTTTTTT. Protein product: CASSPNRGLSDTGELFF. This chain connects TRBV11-3 to TRBJ2-2; 9 bases align to TRBD1. The CDR3 consists of 17 residues. Per germline, CDR1 SGHNT and CDR2 YENEEA. V lost 5 bases to trimming and J lost 3 bases; unmatched junction nucleotides: 10. Variable domain in full (rest from reference TRBV11-3 and TRBJ2-2): EAGVVQSPRYKIIEKKQPVAFWCNPISGHNTLYWYLQNLGQGPELLIRYENEEAVDDSQLPKDRFSAERLKGVDSTLKIQPAELGDSAVYLCASSPNRGLSDTGELFFGEGSRLTVL.

CDR3 amino acids: CASSLIPGTGGTDTQYF. The CDR3 DNA sequence: TGCGCCAGCAGCTTGATACCTGGGACAGGCGGCACAGATACGCAGTATTTT. The V gene is TRBV5-1, the J gene TRBJ2-3; 8 bases map to TRBD1. V gave up 1 base and J gave up 1 base; unmatched junction bases: 8. The V gene's germline CDR1 is SGHRS and CDR2 YFSETQ. The CDR3 covers 17 residues.

This clone was found a few times. V and J are TRBV12-3 or TRBV12-4 and TRBJ1-3, with D maybe TRBD1 (5 bases). The CDR3 has 12 amino acids. V was trimmed by 5 bases and J by 14 bases, leaving 16 bases between them. CDR3 loop: CASSTPSGTVYF. The CDR3 nucleotides are TGTGCCAGCAGTACCCCATCCGGGACTGTATATTTT.

This clone was seen more than once but under ten times. The chain is built from TRBV27 and TRBJ1-2, with unresolved D. This CDR3 comprises 13 residues. CDR1 and CDR2 (germline): MNHEY, SMNVEV (reference sequence). Trimming pared 0 bases from V and 5 bases from J, leaving 7 bases between. The CDR3 sequence is CASSLSMQYGYTF. CDR3 coding DNA: TGTGCCAGCAGTTTATCGATGCAGTATGGCTACACCTTC.

The V and J genes are TRBV9 and TRBJ1-6; tentatively, D is TRBD1 (5 bases). The CDR3 is made up of 14 amino acids. The germline V gene has CDR1 SGDLS and CDR2 YYNGEE. V dropped 3 bases and J dropped 5 bases, with 9 bases sitting between them. As DNA, the CDR3 is TGTGCCAGCAGCGACGGACACCATAATTCACCCCTCCACTTT. Protein product: CASSDGHHNSPLHF.

The J gene is TRBJ2-2, the V gene TRBV7-3; 13 bases fit TRBD2. CDR1 and CDR2 (germline): SGHTA, FQGTGA. CDR3 length equals 15 residues. V shed 6 bases and J 6 bases; nucleotides not matched to a gene: 4. CDR3 sequence (DNA): TGTGCCAGCAGTTTACTAGCGGGAGGGTCCGGGGAGCTGTTTTTT. It codes for CASSLLAGGSGELFF.